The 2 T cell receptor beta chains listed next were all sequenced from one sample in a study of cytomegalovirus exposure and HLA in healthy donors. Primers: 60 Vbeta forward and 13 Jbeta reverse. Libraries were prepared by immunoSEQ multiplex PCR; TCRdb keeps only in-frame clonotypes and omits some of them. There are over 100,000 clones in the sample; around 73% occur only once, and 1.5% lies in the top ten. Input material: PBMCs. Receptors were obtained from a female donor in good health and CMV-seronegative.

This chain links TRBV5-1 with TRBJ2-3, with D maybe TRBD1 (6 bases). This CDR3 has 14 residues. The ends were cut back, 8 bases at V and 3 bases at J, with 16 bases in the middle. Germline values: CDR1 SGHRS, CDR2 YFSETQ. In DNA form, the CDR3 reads TGCGCCAGTAACAGAGGGGGTTCGACAGATACGCAGTATTTT. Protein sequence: CASNRGGSTDTQYF.

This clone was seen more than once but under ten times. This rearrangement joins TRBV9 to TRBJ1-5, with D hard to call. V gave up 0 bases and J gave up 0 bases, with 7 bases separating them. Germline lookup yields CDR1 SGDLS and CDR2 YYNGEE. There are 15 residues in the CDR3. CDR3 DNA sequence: TGTGCCAGCAGCGTAGGAGGGTATAGCAATCAGCCCCAGCATTTT. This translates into CASSVGGYSNQPQHF.